Below, 30 T cell receptor beta chains from the same sample are listed, as sequenced in a study of cytomegalovirus exposure and HLA in healthy donors. The method was immunoSEQ multiplex PCR; TCRdb's version includes in-frame clones alone and lacks a portion of them. Of about 160,000 clones listed, approximately 90% are singletons. Material: PBMCs. The receptors were gathered from a man between 18 and 29 years old in good health and CMV-seronegative.

This clone has just one count. The germline gene is not matched at one end of the junction; a read error may be the cause. J is TRBJ1-3 and V is TRBV7-7, with a weak D call TRBD1 (5 bases). The CDR3 has 15 amino acids. Germline loops: CDR1 SSHAT, CDR2 FNYEAQ (reference sequence). As DNA, the CDR3 is TGTGCTAGCAGCTTGACAGCAAGCTCTGGAAACACCATATATTTT. It codes for CASSLTASSGNTIYF. The complete variable domain, with remaining parts taken from reference TRBV7-7 and TRBJ1-3, reads GAGVSQSPRYKVTKRGQDVTLRCDPISSHATLYWYQQALGQGPEFLTYFNYEAQPDKSGLPSDRFSAERPEGSISTLTIQRTEQRDSAMYRCASSLTASSGNTIYFGEGSWLTVV.

CDR3 residues: CASSPGDYQPQHF. In DNA form, the CDR3 reads TGTGCCAGCAGCCCGGGAGACTATCAGCCCCAGCATTTT. The chain employs TRBV28 and TRBJ1-5; D not certain. The ends were cut back, 6 bases at V and 5 bases at J, with 11 bases in the middle. Germline CDR1 is MDHEN and CDR2 is SYDVKM. CDR3 length equals 13 residues. The full variable domain, its missing parts supplied by reference TRBV28 and TRBJ1-5, is DVKVTQSSRYLVKRTGEKVFLECVQDMDHENMFWYRQDPGLGLRLIYFSYDVKMKEKGDIPEGYSVSREKKERFSLILESASTNQTSMYLCASSPGDYQPQHFGDGTRLSIL.

This chain links TRBV6-1 with TRBJ2-7; weak D call: TRBD2 (6 bases). CDR3 length: 14 amino acids. CDR1 MNHNS and CDR2 SASEGT come from the germline V gene. Trimming removed 5 bases at V and 3 bases at J, with 14 bases between. CDR3: CASSPGDFFYEQYV. CDR3 bases: TGTGCCAGCAGTCCGGGGGACTTCTTCTACGAGCAGTACGTC.

The chain joins TRBV28 to TRBJ2-1; 7 nucleotides agree with TRBD2. Trimming removed 6 bases from V and 8 bases from J; junction bases left unmatched: 4. Germline loops: CDR1 MDHEN, CDR2 SYDVKM. This CDR3 has 12 amino acids. CDR3 sequence (DNA): TGTGCCAGCAGGCTAGCGGTAGATGAGCAGTTCTTC. Translated, it gives CASRLAVDEQFF. The full variable domain, in which reference TRBV28 and TRBJ2-1 provide the parts outside the CDR3, is DVKVTQSSRYLVKRTGEKVFLECVQDMDHENMFWYRQDPGLGLRLIYFSYDVKMKEKGDIPEGYSVSREKKERFSLILESASTNQTSMYLCASRLAVDEQFFGPGTRLTVL.

This chain uses TRBV30 with TRBJ1-1; unclear D gene. Deletions cut 1 base from V and 0 bases from J, with 6 bases between. Germline loops: CDR1 GTSNPN, CDR2 SVGIG (reference sequence). This CDR3 has 13 residues. The CDR3 coding sequence is TGTGCCTGGAGTGCTTCTATGAACACTGAAGCTTTCTTT. Translating gives CAWSASMNTEAFF.

This clone was observed once. V and J are TRBV27 and TRBJ1-2; maybe TRBD1 (5 bases). The CDR3 totals 15 residues. V lost 6 bases and J lost 6, with 20 bases in between. In germline, CDR1 is MNHEY, CDR2 SMNVEV (reference sequence). The CDR3 is CASSSSLGGADGYTF. The CDR3 bases are TGTGCCAGCAGCTCCTCCTTAGGAGGGGCTGATGGCTACACCTTC.

This chain joins TRBV7-9 and TRBJ1-2; D is uncertain. Deletions cut 1 base from V and 2 bases from J, with 8 bases between. Germline CDR1 SEHNR, CDR2 FQNEAQ (reference sequence). The CDR3 contains 14 residues. For the CDR3, the DNA is TGTGCCAGCAGCTTAGTTAGCCAGAACTATGGCTACACCTTC. It is translated as CASSLVSQNYGYTF. The full variable domain, completed using reference TRBV7-9 and TRBJ1-2, is DTGVSQNPRHKITKRGQNVTFRCDPISEHNRLYWYRQTLGQGPEFLTYFQNEAQLEKSRLLSDRFSAERPKGSFSTLEIQRTEQGDSAMYLCASSLVSQNYGYTFGSGTRLTVV.

The V gene is TRBV27, the J gene TRBJ2-7; D is perhaps TRBD2 (5 bases). The germline V gene encodes CDR1 MNHEY and CDR2 SMNVEV (reference sequence). V dropped 7 bases and J dropped 6 bases, with 22 bases sitting between them. The CDR3 covers 15 residues. DNA for the CDR3: TGTGCCAGCACCCGAGGGCCGGCCCCAACGGGCGAGCAGTACTTC. Translation: CASTRGPAPTGEQYF.

The chain joins TRBV5-1 to TRBJ2-2; D remains unclear. The CDR3 consists of 14 residues. Germline V lookup: CDR1 SGHRS, CDR2 YFSETQ. Trimming left V 2 bases short and J 0 bases short, with 5 bases between. The CDR3 loop is CASSFGTNTGELFF. CDR3 bases: TGCGCCAGCAGCTTCGGTACGAACACCGGGGAGCTGTTTTTT.

V gene TRBV23-1 combines with J gene TRBJ1-2; D perhaps matches TRBD1 (6 bases). TRBV23-1 is known as an ORF, though its function is uncertain. Trimming left V 2 bases short and J 8 bases short, with 18 bases between. The CDR3 spans 15 residues. The CDR3 DNA sequence: TGCGCCAGCAGTCAAGCGAATCCGACAGGATCAGGCTACACCTTC. Translated: CASSQANPTGSGYTF.

V and J are TRBV12-5 and TRBJ2-5, with TRBD2 identical over 8 bases. Germline V lookup: CDR1 LGHNT, CDR2 FRNRAP. V shed 1 base, J shed 5 bases, and the junction held 9 bases outside the gene matches. This CDR3 spans 16 amino acids. This CDR3 is CASGLGSGVGSETQYF. The CDR3 bases are TGTGCTAGTGGTTTGGGTAGCGGGGTAGGGTCGGAGACCCAGTACTTC.

The rearrangement links TRBV18 to TRBJ2-1, with 7 bases identical to TRBD1. The germline V gene has CDR1 KGHSH and CDR2 LQKENI. There are 16 residues in the CDR3. With V trimmed by 1 base and J by 6 bases, 9 bases remained unmatched. CDR3 residues: CASSPLLATGFNEQFF. CDR3 coding DNA: TGTGCCAGCTCACCACTTCTTGCGACAGGGTTCAATGAGCAGTTCTTC.

The V gene is TRBV27, the J gene TRBJ2-5; D is uncertain. CDR1 and CDR2 from the germline V gene are MNHEY and SMNVEV (reference sequence). Trimming pared 3 bases from V and 2 bases from J, leaving 4 bases between. CDR3 length: 12 residues. The CDR3 nucleotides read TGTGCCAGCAGTTTTTTACAAGAGACCCAGTACTTC. Translating gives CASSFLQETQYF.

This chain joins TRBV27 and TRBJ2-1, with D possibly matching TRBD2 (5 bases). Looked up from germline, CDR1 is MNHEY and CDR2 is SMNVEV (reference sequence). This CDR3 comprises 11 residues. Trimming shortened V by 6 bases and J by 13 bases, and 13 bases separated the two germline ends. The CDR3 is CASRDSINQFF. DNA for the CDR3: TGTGCCAGCAGGGACTCAATAAATCAGTTCTTC.

CDR3 DNA sequence: TGTGCCAGCAGTTCCGGGACAGGGGGTTACGAGCAGTACTTC. Its translation: CASSSGTGGYEQYF. This chain links TRBV28 with TRBJ2-7, with 11 bases matching TRBD1. This CDR3 region has 14 residues. CDR1 is MDHEN and CDR2 is SYDVKM in the germline V gene. Losses at the gene ends were 4 bases for V and 4 bases for J; bases not matched to a gene: 3.

V usage is TRBV9 and J usage is TRBJ1-3, with TRBD1 matching 7 bases. The CDR3 covers 15 residues. The V segment lost 7 bases and the J segment 0 bases; nucleotides outside the gene matches: 7. In germline, CDR1 is SGDLS, CDR2 YYNGEE. CDR3 sequence reads: CASATQGGSGNTIYF. The DNA of the CDR3 is TGTGCCAGCGCTACCCAGGGGGGCTCTGGAAACACCATATATTTT.

The V and J genes are TRBV7-2 and TRBJ2-7; D might be TRBD1 (6 bases). The CDR3 length is 12 residues. Looked up from germline, CDR1 is SGHTA and CDR2 is FQGNSA. The germline V and J ends were trimmed by 4 bases and 3 bases, with 7 bases remaining between them. The CDR3 spells CASSSQGYEQYF. The DNA for the CDR3 is TGTGCCAGCAGCTCACAGGGCTACGAGCAGTACTTC.

The V and J genes are TRBV18 and TRBJ2-5; D is perhaps TRBD2 (5 bases). CDR1 KGHSH and CDR2 LQKENI come from the germline V gene. V shed 1 base and J shed 5 bases, with 11 bases lying between them. This CDR3 spans 14 amino acids. In nucleotides, the CDR3 is TGTGCCAGCTCACCACTGCGGGCCGGGGAGACCCAGTACTTC. This codes for CASSPLRAGETQYF.

This clone has just one count. The chain employs TRBV7-9 and TRBJ2-5; D gene unclear. This CDR3 spans 13 amino acids. Germline-derived CDR1 and CDR2 are SEHNR and FQNEAQ (reference sequence). The V end lost 2 bases, the J end lost 9 bases, and 13 bases lay between the germline ends. CDR3 nucleotides: TGTGCCAGCAGCTTATTAGAAGAGATGGCCCAGTACTTC. Translation: CASSLLEEMAQYF.

The CDR3 protein is CASSFQGSEHEQFF. The CDR3 region has the DNA TGTGCCAGCAGCTTCCAAGGGAGCGAGCATGAGCAGTTCTTC. This rearrangement joins TRBV5-4 to TRBJ2-1; D is possibly TRBD2 (5 bases). Deletions cut 2 bases from V and 8 bases from J, with 14 bases between. CDR1 and CDR2 from the germline V gene are SGHNT and YYREEE (reference sequence). The CDR3 contains 14 residues.

This clone has just one count. The rearrangement joins TRBV9 to TRBJ2-5; no clear D. The CDR3 runs to 13 residues. In germline, CDR1 is SGDLS, CDR2 YYNGEE. Deletions cut 3 bases from V and 0 bases from J, with 6 bases between. CDR3 in amino acids: CASSAPNQETQYF. In DNA form, the CDR3 reads TGTGCCAGCAGCGCCCCTAACCAAGAGACCCAGTACTTC.

The rearrangement uses TRBV14 and TRBJ2-7; D gene unclear. The CDR3 length is 13 residues. Trimming cost V 3 bases and J 0 bases, with 6 bases left between them. Germline lookup yields CDR1 SGHDN and CDR2 FVKESK. Here the CDR3 reads CASSQSSSYEQYV. The CDR3 region has the DNA TGTGCCAGCAGCCAGTCTAGCTCCTACGAGCAGTACGTC.

The rearrangement joins TRBV18 to TRBJ2-5; no reliable D call. The V gene lost 0 bases and the J gene lost 0 bases, with 5 bases spanning the gap. Per the germline V gene, CDR1 is KGHSH and CDR2 is LQKENI. The CDR3 loop spans 14 amino acids. Written as DNA, the CDR3 is TGTGCCAGCTCACCACCTCCGTACCAAGAGACCCAGTACTTC. Residues: CASSPPPYQETQYF.

V gene TRBV7-8 combines with J gene TRBJ2-1; D is perhaps TRBD2 (6 bases). Germline V gene data show CDR1 as SGHVS and CDR2 as FQNEAQ. There are 17 residues in the CDR3. Between the trimmed V and J ends, which lost 3 bases and 4 bases, there was a span of 19 bases. The CDR3: CASSFLGRTGEYNEQFF. CDR3 bases: TGTGCCAGCAGCTTCTTGGGGCGAACGGGGGAGTACAATGAGCAGTTCTTC. The full variable domain, its missing parts supplied by reference TRBV7-8 and TRBJ2-1, is GAGVSQSPRYKVAKRGQDVALRCDPISGHVSLFWYQQALGQGPEFLTYFQNEAQLDKSGLPSDRFFAERPEGSVSTLKIQRTQQEDSAVYLCASSFLGRTGEYNEQFFGPGTRLTVL.

The count of this clone is one. The chain recombines TRBV12-5 with TRBJ2-7, with a tentative D call TRBD1 (5 bases). Trimming took 2 bases from V and 6 from J, leaving 11 bases between them. Germline CDR1 reads LGHNT; CDR2 reads FRNRAP. The length of the CDR3 is 13 residues. CDR3 in amino acids: CASGLTPGSEQYF. CDR3 DNA sequence: TGTGCTAGTGGTTTGACTCCAGGGTCCGAGCAGTACTTC.

The gene calls are TRBV19 and TRBJ2-1; D is uncertain. Germline loops: CDR1 LNHDA, CDR2 SQIVND (reference sequence). This CDR3 is 13 amino acids long. V dropped 7 bases and J dropped 5 bases, with 12 bases sitting between them. CDR3 loop: CASIPRRDNEQFF. The CDR3 DNA follows: TGTGCCAGTATCCCTAGACGTGACAATGAGCAGTTCTTC.

V and J are TRBV2 and TRBJ2-5; 12 nucleotides align to TRBD2. This CDR3 contains 18 residues. CDR1 and CDR2 (germline): SNHLY, FYNNEI. The trim removed 5 bases at V and 1 base at J, leaving 11 bases unmatched. CDR3 amino acids: CASSYWGRTSGVQETQYF. For the CDR3, the DNA is TGTGCCAGCAGTTATTGGGGACGGACTAGCGGGGTCCAAGAGACCCAGTACTTC.

J is TRBJ1-6 and V is TRBV27; D is uncertain. Trimming removed 2 bases at V and 0 bases at J, with 20 bases between. CDR1 and CDR2 (germline): MNHEY, SMNVEV (reference sequence). The CDR3 sequence is 20 residues long. DNA of the CDR3: TGTGCCAGCAGTTTAAGCTTTCCGGGGAATAGAGACTCCTATAATTCACCCCTCCACTTT. Residues: CASSLSFPGNRDSYNSPLHF.

There are a few counts of this clone. Other DNA sequences in the same sample also yield this CDR3. The CDR3 sequence is CASSLDRNYGYTF. CDR3 coding DNA: TGTGCCAGCAGCCTAGACAGAAACTATGGCTACACCTTC. This chain links TRBV5-4 with TRBJ1-2; D might be TRBD1 (5 bases). CDR3 length: 13 residues. CDR1 and CDR2 from the germline V gene are SGHNT and YYREEE (reference sequence). V lost 4 bases and J 2 bases, leaving 9 bases between the germline ends.

The chain employs TRBV7-9 and TRBJ1-1; D unresolved. Trimming took off 8 bases at V and 2 bases at J, with 21 bases between the two ends. The CDR3 is 16 amino acids. Germline CDR1 SEHNR, CDR2 FQNEAQ (reference sequence). The CDR3 region is CASARGGRLVNTEAFF. In DNA, the CDR3 is TGTGCCAGCGCTCGGGGAGGGCGATTAGTAAACACTGAAGCTTTCTTT.